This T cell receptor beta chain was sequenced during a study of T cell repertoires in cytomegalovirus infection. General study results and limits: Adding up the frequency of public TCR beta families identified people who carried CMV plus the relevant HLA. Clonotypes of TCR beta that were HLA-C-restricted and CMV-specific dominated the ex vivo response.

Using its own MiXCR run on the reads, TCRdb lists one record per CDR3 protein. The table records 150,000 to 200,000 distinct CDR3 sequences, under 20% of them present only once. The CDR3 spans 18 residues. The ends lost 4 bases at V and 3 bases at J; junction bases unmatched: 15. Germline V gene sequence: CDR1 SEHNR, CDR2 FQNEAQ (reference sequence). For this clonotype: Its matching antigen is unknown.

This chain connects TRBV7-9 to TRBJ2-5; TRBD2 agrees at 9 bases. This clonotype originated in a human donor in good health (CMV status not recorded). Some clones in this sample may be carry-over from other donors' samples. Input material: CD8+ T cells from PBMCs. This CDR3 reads CASSSPPQREDMKETQYF. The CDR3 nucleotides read TGTGCCAGCAGCTCTCCTCCCCAGCGGGAGGACATGAAAGAGACCCAGTACTTC.